The rows below give T cell receptor beta chains drawn from one sample of a study of shared clonotypes between healthy human individuals. Data came from immunoSEQ multiplex PCR; TCRdb stores just in-frame clones and leaves some out. Of some 2,500,000 clones detected, roughly 90% appear once; the ten largest clones hold 0.3% to 0.45%. Source material: naive CD4+ T cells from PBMCs. Receptors originate from a man between 18 and 35 years old in good health. Some clones in this sample may be carry-over from other donors' samples. Each CDR3 is given with its conserved first and last residue. The order of the fields is clone size, V gene, D gene, J gene, CDR3 protein, CDR3 DNA. D genes are given only for firm matches. The listing skips clone size in some rows; elsewhere it reads once, few, many or a size class.

.	TRBV9	TRBD2	TRBJ2-1	CASSLSSGSYNEQFF	TGTGCCAGCAGCCTGTCTAGCGGGTCCTACAATGAGCAGTTCTTC
.	TRBV11-2	.	TRBJ1-6	CASSLFRAGNSPLHF	TGTGCCAGCAGCTTATTTCGGGCAGGGAATTCACCCCTCCACTTT
.	TRBV5-4	.	TRBJ2-6	CASSSGPPPGANVLTF	TGTGCCAGCAGCTCGGGGCCCCCCCCTGGGGCCAACGTCCTGACTTTC
.	TRBV7-2	TRBD1	TRBJ1-1	CASSSLAGTGVTEAFF	TGTGCCAGCAGCTCCCTGGCCGGGACAGGGGTTACTGAAGCTTTCTTT
few	TRBV28	.	TRBJ1-5	CASTTWGNQPQHF	TGTGCCAGCACCACGTGGGGGAATCAGCCCCAGCATTTT
few	TRBV7-8	.	TRBJ2-7	CASSLGFDRPNSRLGQYF	TGTGCCAGCAGCTTAGGTTTCGACAGACCTAATTCACGGCTGGGGCAGTACTTC
.	TRBV9	TRBD2	TRBJ2-7	CASSPWGAGARSYEQYF	TGTGCCAGCAGCCCATGGGGAGCGGGAGCGCGCTCCTACGAGCAGTACTTC
.	TRBV6-1	TRBD2	TRBJ2-4	CASSGGLAGQYIQYF	TGTGCCAGCAGTGGGGGACTAGCGGGACAGTACATTCAGTACTTC
.	TRBV9	TRBD2	TRBJ2-3	CASNGRGDTDTQYF	TGTGCCAGCAACGGGAGGGGTGACACAGATACGCAGTATTTT
.	TRBV6-5	TRBD2	TRBJ2-5	CASSPSGMNQETQYF	TGTGCCAGCAGTCCTAGCGGGATGAACCAAGAGACCCAGTACTTC
.	TRBV7-2	.	TRBJ1-1	CASSLEANTEAFF	TGTGCCAGCAGCTTAGAAGCGAACACTGAAGCTTTCTTT
.	TRBV2	.	TRBJ2-7	CASSVSGSSYEQYF	TGTGCCAGCAGTGTGAGCGGAAGCTCCTACGAGCAGTACTTC
.	TRBV2	.	TRBJ2-2	CASRETGHAGELFF	TGTGCCAGCAGAGAAACAGGTCATGCCGGGGAGCTGTTTTTT
.	TRBV9	.	TRBJ1-4	CASSPTGREGEKLFF	TGTGCCAGCAGCCCAACGGGCAGGGAGGGTGAAAAACTGTTTTTT
.	TRBV15	.	TRBJ2-5	CAITTGARGETQYF	TGTGCCATCACTACGGGGGCGAGGGGAGAGACCCAGTACTTC
.	TRBV5-1	TRBD2	TRBJ2-3	CASSLATSGPTDTQYF	TGCGCCAGCAGCTTGGCGACTAGCGGCCCCACAGATACGCAGTATTTT
.	TRBV18	TRBD2	TRBJ2-7	CASSRYRTSGYYEQYF	TGTGCCAGCTCACGATACCGGACTAGCGGGTACTACGAGCAGTACTTC
.	TRBV19	.	TRBJ1-2	CASSNVYYGYTF	TGTGCCAGTAGTAATGTGTACTATGGCTACACCTTC
.	TRBV4-1	TRBD1	TRBJ1-1	CASSRPDRDTEAFF	TGCGCCAGCAGCCGGCCGGACAGGGACACTGAAGCTTTCTTT
once	TRBV19	.	TRBJ2-2	CASSPRAANTGELFF	TGTGCCAGTAGTCCCAGGGCAGCGAACACCGGGGAGCTGTTTTTT
.	TRBV30	.	TRBJ1-3	CAWSPLTVAGNTIYF	TGTGCCTGGAGTCCTCTGACAGTCGCTGGAAACACCATATATTTT
once	TRBV5-1	.	TRBJ2-5	CASSRGAAKETQYF	TGCGCCAGCAGCCGGGGGGCAGCTAAAGAGACCCAGTACTTC
once	TRBV27	.	TRBJ2-5	CASSLRGSSQETQYF	TGTGCCAGCAGTTTACGAGGTAGCAGCCAAGAGACCCAGTACTTC
.	TRBV5-1	.	TRBJ2-3	CASSLTSTDTQYF	TGCGCCAGCAGCTTAACCTCCACAGATACGCAGTATTTT
.	TRBV29-1	TRBD1	TRBJ2-3	CSVEVRGRDTDTQYF	TGCAGCGTTGAAGTCAGGGGGCGCGACACAGATACGCAGTATTTT
.	TRBV19	.	TRBJ1-1	CASSTYLPNTEAFF	TGTGCCAGTAGTACCTACCTACCGAACACTGAAGCTTTCTTT
once	TRBV7-2	.	TRBJ2-1	CASRKQIAETTPNEQFF	TGTGCCAGCAGGAAGCAGATAGCGGAGACAACTCCCAATGAGCAGTTCTTC
once	TRBV9	.	TRBJ2-7	CASSDPSTGGPSREQYF	TGTGCCAGCAGCGACCCCTCGACAGGAGGGCCCTCTCGCGAGCAGTACTTC
once	TRBV14	TRBD2	TRBJ2-1	CASSQGTSGRWDNEQFF	TGTGCCAGCAGCCAAGGGACTAGCGGGAGGTGGGACAATGAGCAGTTCTTC
.	TRBV5-1	.	TRBJ2-3	CASSFTVNTDTQYF	TGCGCCAGCAGCTTTACAGTTAACACAGATACGCAGTATTTT
.	TRBV18	.	TRBJ1-1	CASSPRQGDFSTEAFF	TGTGCCAGCTCACCACGTCAGGGCGATTTCAGCACTGAAGCTTTCTTT
.	TRBV14	.	TRBJ2-7	CASSPRERAGSYEQYF	TGTGCCAGCAGCCCTAGAGAGAGGGCGGGCTCCTACGAGCAGTACTTC
.	TRBV19	.	TRBJ1-5	CASSVGLKPQHF	TGTGCCAGTAGTGTCGGTCTCAAGCCCCAGCATTTT
.	TRBV4-1	.	TRBJ1-4	CASSHRSPITTNEKLFF	TGCGCCAGCAGCCATCGAAGCCCAATTACAACTAATGAAAAACTGTTTTTT
.	TRBV9	TRBD2	TRBJ2-7	CASSVTSGTYEQYF	TGTGCCAGCAGCGTCACTAGCGGGACCTACGAGCAGTACTTC
.	TRBV10-3	.	TRBJ2-1	CAISEPVRGRGHNEQFF	TGTGCCATCAGTGAGCCGGTGAGGGGGAGGGGTCACAATGAGCAGTTCTTC
.	TRBV28	.	TRBJ2-3	CASSLPGPNTDTQYF	TGTGCCAGCAGTTTACCGGGACCTAACACAGATACGCAGTATTTT
few	TRBV10-3	.	TRBJ1-1	CAISESMVLNTEAFF	TGTGCCATCAGTGAGTCGATGGTTCTGAACACTGAAGCTTTCTTT
once	TRBV19	.	TRBJ1-5	CASSLGSAGSNQPQHF	TGTGCCAGTAGTCTGGGTTCAGCGGGGTCCAATCAGCCCCAGCATTTT
.	TRBV28	TRBD1	TRBJ1-5	CASSRDRGNHNQPQHF	TGTGCCAGCAGTCGGGACAGGGGAAATCACAATCAGCCCCAGCATTTT
.	TRBV27	.	TRBJ2-7	CASSPYPGSPYEQYF	TGTGCCAGCAGTCCATACCCCGGGAGTCCCTACGAGCAGTACTTC
.	TRBV10-3	.	TRBJ1-2	CAISESARGYTF	TGTGCCATCAGTGAGTCGGCCCGTGGCTACACCTTC
.	TRBV7-9	TRBD2	TRBJ2-7	CASSSPWTSYEQYF	TGTGCCAGCAGCTCCCCCTGGACTAGTTACGAGCAGTACTTC
.	TRBV19	.	TRBJ1-1	CASSFIGPPNTEAFF	TGTGCCAGTAGCTTCATCGGACCTCCGAACACTGAAGCTTTCTTT
.	TRBV15	.	TRBJ2-1	CATSSLRDVDNEQFF	TGTGCCACCAGCAGCCTCCGGGACGTAGACAATGAGCAGTTCTTC
.	TRBV7-8	TRBD2	TRBJ2-7	CASSSRLGGERTSGILEQYF	TGTGCCAGCAGCTCCAGGCTGGGAGGAGAACGGACTAGCGGGATTTTGGAGCAGTACTTC
.	TRBV5-1	TRBD1	TRBJ2-1	CASSWDRAADNEQFF	TGCGCCAGCAGCTGGGACAGGGCTGCCGACAATGAGCAGTTCTTC
.	TRBV5-1	.	TRBJ2-6	CASSGGGSSGANVLTF	TGCGCCAGCAGCGGAGGAGGGAGCTCTGGGGCCAACGTCCTGACTTTC
.	TRBV5-8	.	TRBJ2-7	CASSYAGWGPYEQYF	TGTGCCAGCAGCTACGCAGGGTGGGGGCCCTACGAGCAGTACTTC
.	TRBV28	.	TRBJ2-3	CASSLYGGGLEARDTQYF	TGTGCCAGCAGTTTATACGGAGGAGGGCTGGAGGCGAGGGATACGCAGTATTTT
.	TRBV6-1	TRBD2	TRBJ2-5	CASSATRREGAVRETQYF	TGTGCCAGCAGTGCTACCCGGCGGGAGGGCGCCGTACGTGAGACCCAGTACTTC
.	TRBV5-6	.	TRBJ2-7	CASSLADVQYF	TGTGCCAGCAGCTTGGCCGATGTGCAGTACTTC
.	TRBV28	.	TRBJ2-5	CASSAGAEETQYF	TGTGCCAGCAGTGCTGGGGCAGAAGAGACCCAGTACTTC
.	TRBV6-1	.	TRBJ2-2	CASSITIEGGELFF	TGTGCCAGCAGCATTACGATTGAGGGCGGGGAGCTGTTTTTT
.	TRBV5-1	TRBD2	TRBJ2-5	CASSEAGEETQYF	TGCGCCAGCAGCGAGGCGGGGGAAGAGACCCAGTACTTC
.	TRBV11-3	.	TRBJ1-1	CASSFLPDTEAFF	TGTGCCAGCAGCTTTCTCCCTGACACTGAAGCTTTCTTT
once	TRBV6-6	TRBD1	TRBJ1-4	CASKPSDRGREKLFF	TGTGCCAGCAAACCTTCGGACAGGGGGCGGGAAAAACTGTTTTTT
.	TRBV25-1	TRBD1	TRBJ1-5	CASSGQGAQPQHF	TGTGCCAGCAGCGGACAGGGGGCCCAGCCCCAGCATTTT
.	TRBV2	.	TRBJ2-5	CASTSPTASQETQYF	TGTGCCAGCACCTCGCCAACAGCCAGCCAAGAGACCCAGTACTTC
.	TRBV6-6	.	TRBJ2-7	CASSSPTGNYEQYF	TGTGCCAGCAGTTCCCCCACGGGGAATTACGAGCAGTACTTC